These 10 T cell receptor beta chains were all obtained from the same sample, sequenced in a study of blood T cell repertoires in COVID-19. Here immunoSEQ multiplex PCR was the method, and the copy in TCRdb shows in-frame clones only, minus some. The table has fewer than 200,000 clones, 88% seen once. The source material was PBMCs or T cells enriched from blood (not recorded which). The receptors derive from a woman younger than 30 who had recovered from COVID-19.

A few counts support this clone. V gene TRBV6-5 combines with J gene TRBJ2-7, with D maybe TRBD1 (5 bases). This CDR3 contains 14 residues. V gave up 4 bases and J gave up 0 bases, with 10 bases separating them. Germline V lookup: CDR1 MNHEY, CDR2 SVGAGI. CDR3 sequence (DNA): TGTGCCAGCAGTTCCCAGGGCGGCTCCTACGAGCAGTACTTC. The encoded protein is CASSSQGGSYEQYF.

The rearrangement links TRBV19 to TRBJ1-5; D might be TRBD1 (6 bases). V was shortened by 7 bases and J by 6 bases, with 19 bases between the two germline ends. The CDR3 has 15 residues. Germline CDR1 reads LNHDA; CDR2 reads SQIVND (reference sequence). The CDR3 bases are TGTGCCAGTACCCCAGGGGCTCAGGTGGGTCAGCCCCAGCATTTT. Residues: CASTPGAQVGQPQHF.

The chain is built from TRBV18 and TRBJ1-6; the match to TRBD1 covers 8 bases. The CDR3 length is 16 residues. Germline V gene data show CDR1 as KGHSH and CDR2 as LQKENI. The ends lost 3 bases at V and 8 bases at J; junction bases unmatched: 9. As DNA, the CDR3 is TGTGCCAGCTCACCGGGCGGACAGGGTACCCATTCACCCCTCCACTTT. This encodes CASSPGGQGTHSPLHF.

The chain has TRBV28 and TRBJ1-2, with 8 bases lining up with TRBD1. Germline CDR1 is MDHEN and CDR2 is SYDVKM. The length of the CDR3 is 12 residues. After removal of 6 bases from V and 12 bases from J, the junction contained 9 bases not matched to a gene. The CDR3 nucleotides read TGTGCCAGCAGACCCGGGACAGGCGGGAACACCTTC. This encodes CASRPGTGGNTF.

The CDR3 region is CASRSTNTEAFF. The CDR3 DNA sequence: TGTGCCAGCAGGAGTACGAACACTGAAGCTTTCTTT. The V call is TRBV28, the J call TRBJ1-1; no reliable D call. The CDR3 runs to 12 residues. The V and J ends lost 6 bases and 1 base respectively, with 6 bases between them. Germline V gene lookup returns CDR1 MDHEN and CDR2 SYDVKM.

The rearrangement links TRBV18 to TRBJ2-2, with 9 bases matching TRBD1. The length of the CDR3 is 18 residues. Germline V lookup: CDR1 KGHSH, CDR2 LQKENI. V trimming: 3 bases; J trimming: 0 bases; junction bases outside the gene matches: 8. CDR3 bases: TGTGCCAGCTCACCCGAGACAGGGGGGTCCGCGAACACCGGGGAGCTGTTTTTT. Amino acids: CASSPETGGSANTGELFF.

This chain joins TRBV11-2 and TRBJ2-2; D perhaps matches TRBD1 (6 bases). Trimming shortened V by 6 bases and J by 0 bases, and 14 bases separated the two germline ends. This CDR3 spans 16 amino acids. Germline loops: CDR1 SGHAT, CDR2 FQNNGV. Here the CDR3 reads CASRSPGTTNTGELFF. The CDR3 nucleotides are TGTGCCAGCAGGAGCCCCGGGACAACGAACACCGGGGAGCTGTTTTTT.

This clone showed up just a few times. This chain connects TRBV7-2 to TRBJ1-4; D gene ambiguous. The CDR3 extends over 16 amino acids. Trimming took off 3 bases at V and 0 bases at J, with 11 bases between the two ends. In germline, CDR1 is SGHTA, CDR2 FQGNSA. DNA for the CDR3: TGTGCCAGCAGCTTGCAGAAACAGACAACTAATGAAAAACTGTTTTTT. Protein: CASSLQKQTTNEKLFF. Combining the CDR3 with reference TRBV7-2 and TRBJ1-4 gives the whole variable domain GAGVSQSPSNKVTEKGKDVELRCDPISGHTALYWYRQSLGQGLEFLIYFQGNSAPDKSGLPSDRFSAERTGGSVSTLTIQRTQQEDSAVYLCASSLQKQTTNEKLFFGSGTQLSVL.

CDR3 loop: CASSFGGRGSWADEQYF. The CDR3, as DNA: TGCGCCAGCAGCTTTGGTGGAAGGGGGTCCTGGGCGGACGAGCAGTACTTC. The chain recombines TRBV5-1 with TRBJ2-7; D is perhaps TRBD1 (6 bases). The CDR3 length is 17 residues. The germline V gene encodes CDR1 SGHRS and CDR2 YFSETQ. The V end lost 2 bases, the J end lost 5 bases, and 23 bases lay between the germline ends.

Points on this clone: The same CDR3 also results from other DNA sequences found in this sample. This sequence joins TRBV12-3 or TRBV12-4 and TRBJ2-4, with unresolved D. The V end was cut by 6 bases, the J end by 0 bases, with 6 bases between. The CDR3 sequence is 13 residues long. CDR3 in amino acids: CASSILAKNIQYF. The CDR3 DNA reads TGTGCCAGCAGCATACTAGCCAAAAACATTCAGTACTTC.